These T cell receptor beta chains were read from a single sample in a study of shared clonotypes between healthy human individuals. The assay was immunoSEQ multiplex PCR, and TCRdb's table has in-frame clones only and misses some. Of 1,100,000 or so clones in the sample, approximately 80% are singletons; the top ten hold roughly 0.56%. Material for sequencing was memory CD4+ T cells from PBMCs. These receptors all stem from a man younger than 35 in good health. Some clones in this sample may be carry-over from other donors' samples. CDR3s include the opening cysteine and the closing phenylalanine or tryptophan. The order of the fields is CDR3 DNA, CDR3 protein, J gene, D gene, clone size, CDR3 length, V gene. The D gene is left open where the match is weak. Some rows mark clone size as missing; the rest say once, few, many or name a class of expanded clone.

TGCGCCAGCAGCTTGCTTTTGGTAGCTCTCGACAATGAGCAGTTCTTC	CASSLLLVALDNEQFF	TRBJ2-1	.	.	16	TRBV5-1
TGCGCCAGCAGTCAGAGATTAAGCGACACCGGGGAGCTGTTTTTT	CASSQRLSDTGELFF	TRBJ2-2	.	few	15	TRBV5-1
TGTGCCAGCAGCGTCACCCCGACGCCCCAAAGGGAGCAGTACTTC	CASSVTPTPQREQYF	TRBJ2-7	.	.	15	TRBV9
TGTGCCAGCAGCTTAATCGGCCAGATCCTCCAAGAGACCCAGTACTTC	CASSLIGQILQETQYF	TRBJ2-5	.	.	16	TRBV7-2
TGCGCCAGCAGCCAAGTCGATTTGGGACTAGCCTACGGCGAGCAGTACTTC	CASSQVDLGLAYGEQYF	TRBJ2-7	TRBD2	.	17	TRBV4-1
TGTGCCAGCTCACTAGACGTGCCCCCGGAAAAACTGTTTTTT	CASSLDVPPEKLFF	TRBJ1-4	.	.	14	TRBV18
TGTGCCAGCAGCCAATTCCAGGGGGCTGCTGAAGCTTTCTTT	CASSQFQGAAEAFF	TRBJ1-1	TRBD1	.	14	TRBV14
TGTGCCAGCCGCGGGGAGAATCAGCCCCAGCATTTT	CASRGENQPQHF	TRBJ1-5	.	few	12	TRBV18
TGTGCCAGCAGCTTAGGCGCAGGGGTTAACTATGGCTACACCTTC	CASSLGAGVNYGYTF	TRBJ1-2	.	.	15	TRBV7-9
TGTGCCAGCAGCTTTGTCCCCGGACTCTACGAGCAGTACTTC	CASSFVPGLYEQYF	TRBJ2-7	.	.	14	TRBV11-2
TGCGCCAGCAGCTTGGGTGGAACAGAAGAAAAACTGTTTTTT	CASSLGGTEEKLFF	TRBJ1-4	.	.	14	TRBV5-1
TGTGCCAGCAGCTTGGGACAGGGGGCCTACGAGCAGTACTTC	CASSLGQGAYEQYF	TRBJ2-7	TRBD1	.	14	TRBV7-6
TGTGCCAGCAGCCCCCGGGGTAGCGGGAGTTCCTACGAGCAGTACTTC	CASSPRGSGSSYEQYF	TRBJ2-7	TRBD2	.	16	TRBV7-2
TGTGCCAGCTCACCACTTTATGACGGTAGCGGGTACTACGAGCAGTACTTC	CASSPLYDGSGYYEQYF	TRBJ2-7	TRBD2	.	17	TRBV18
TGTGCCAGCAACGTGAGACGGACGAACACCGGGGAGCTGTTTTTT	CASNVRRTNTGELFF	TRBJ2-2	.	.	15	TRBV28
TGTGCCTGGAGTTTAATGAACACTGAAGCTTTCTTT	CAWSLMNTEAFF	TRBJ1-1	.	once	12	TRBV30
TGTGCCAGCAGCTTAGCGGAGGGGACTGGGCAGTTCTTC	CASSLAEGTGQFF	TRBJ2-1	.	.	13	TRBV7-6
TGTGCCAGCAGGTCAGGGGGAGGGAGGACTGAAGCTTTCTTT	CASRSGGGRTEAFF	TRBJ1-1	TRBD1	.	14	TRBV28
TGTGCCAGCAGCCCCCGGACAGGGCTAAATGAAAAACTGTTTTTT	CASSPRTGLNEKLFF	TRBJ1-4	TRBD1	.	15	TRBV5-8
TGTGCCAGCAGCGGAGGACAGGGAGGGTATGAGACCCAGTACTTC	CASSGGQGGYETQYF	TRBJ2-5	.	once	15	TRBV13